This is a list of T cell receptor beta chains from one sample in a study of vaccination and CD4 T cells after COVID-19. TCRdb called the PCR reads again in MiXCR, with one record for every CDR3 protein. Of about 9,800 distinct CDR3 sequences in the sample, roughly half were seen once. Their antigen targets remain unknown. The sequenced sample consisted of CD4+ T cells from blood, cultured in vitro. The receptors derive from a human donor who had recovered from COVID-19. The CDR3 runs from the conserved cysteine through the conserved F or W. The D gene is left open where the match is weak. The size field is filled for only some rows; it gives once, few, many or a size class.

clone_size: -; d_call: -; j_call: TRBJ2-1; v_call: TRBV20-1; cdr3_aa: CSARDKRQYNEQFF; cdr3_nt: TGCAGTGCTAGAGATAAGCGGCAGTACAATGAGCAGTTCTTC
clone_size: -; d_call: -; j_call: TRBJ1-2; v_call: TRBV19; cdr3_aa: CASSMGRGFDYGYTF; cdr3_nt: TGTGCCAGTAGTATGGGGAGAGGCTTCGACTATGGCTACACCTTC
clone_size: few; d_call: -; j_call: TRBJ1-1; v_call: TRBV18; cdr3_aa: CASSPLNTEAFF; cdr3_nt: TGTGCCAGCTCACCGTTGAACACTGAAGCTTTCTTT
clone_size: -; d_call: -; j_call: TRBJ1-1; v_call: TRBV6-1; cdr3_aa: CASSPEGQGTKAFF; cdr3_nt: TGTGCCAGCAGTCCCGAGGGGCAAGGCACTAAAGCTTTCTTT
clone_size: -; d_call: -; j_call: TRBJ1-2; v_call: TRBV20-1; cdr3_aa: CSAFNYGYTF; cdr3_nt: TGCAGTGCTTTCAACTATGGCTACACCTTC
clone_size: once; d_call: -; j_call: TRBJ1-3; v_call: TRBV5-3; cdr3_aa: CASSWGPGHGNTIYF; cdr3_nt: TGTGCCAGCAGCTGGGGACCGGGTCATGGAAACACCATATATTTT
clone_size: -; d_call: TRBD1; j_call: TRBJ2-1; v_call: TRBV20-1; cdr3_aa: CSAQRTGINEQFF; cdr3_nt: TGCAGTGCTCAAAGGACAGGTATTAATGAGCAGTTCTTC
clone_size: medium-sized; d_call: TRBD1; j_call: TRBJ2-7; v_call: TRBV29-1; cdr3_aa: CSVALGTGPYEQYF; cdr3_nt: TGCAGCGTTGCCCTGGGGACAGGTCCCTACGAGCAGTACTTC
clone_size: -; d_call: TRBD2; j_call: TRBJ2-1; v_call: TRBV11-3; cdr3_aa: CASSLRSGGAYNEQFF; cdr3_nt: TGTGCCAGCAGCTTACGAAGCGGGGGGGCCTACAATGAGCAGTTCTTC
clone_size: -; d_call: TRBD1; j_call: TRBJ1-4; v_call: TRBV11-2; cdr3_aa: CASSGLRTGSNEKLFF; cdr3_nt: TGTGCCAGCAGCGGTCTGAGGACAGGGTCTAATGAAAAACTGTTTTTT
clone_size: few; d_call: -; j_call: TRBJ1-2; v_call: TRBV19; cdr3_aa: CASSIGIVDPYGYTF; cdr3_nt: TGTGCCAGTAGTATCGGGATTGTGGATCCCTATGGCTACACCTTC
clone_size: -; d_call: TRBD1; j_call: TRBJ2-5; v_call: TRBV5-4; cdr3_aa: CASSLTGDQETQYF; cdr3_nt: TGTGCCAGCAGCTTGACAGGGGACCAAGAGACCCAGTACTTC
clone_size: -; d_call: TRBD1; j_call: TRBJ2-1; v_call: TRBV10-3; cdr3_aa: CAISDRGQYSYNEQFF; cdr3_nt: TGTGCCATCAGTGACCGGGGACAGTATTCTTACAATGAGCAGTTCTTC
clone_size: few; d_call: -; j_call: TRBJ2-5; v_call: TRBV20-1; cdr3_aa: CSASWGAQETQYF; cdr3_nt: TGCAGTGCTAGTTGGGGGGCCCAAGAGACCCAGTACTTC
clone_size: -; d_call: -; j_call: TRBJ2-5; v_call: TRBV5-1; cdr3_aa: CASSEGRQETQYF; cdr3_nt: TGCGCCAGCTCGGAGGGGCGGCAAGAGACCCAGTACTTC
clone_size: -; d_call: TRBD1; j_call: TRBJ1-5; v_call: TRBV7-8; cdr3_aa: CASSLAPGQGRQPQHF; cdr3_nt: TGTGCCAGCAGCTTAGCGCCGGGACAGGGACGTCAGCCCCAGCATTTT
clone_size: -; d_call: TRBD2; j_call: TRBJ2-1; v_call: TRBV10-3; cdr3_aa: CAISIQRGDTGEQFF; cdr3_nt: TGTGCCATCAGTATACAGCGGGGGGACACGGGTGAGCAGTTCTTC
clone_size: few; d_call: -; j_call: TRBJ2-1; v_call: TRBV24-1; cdr3_aa: CATSDGTSLKGDNEQFF; cdr3_nt: TGTGCCACCAGTGACGGGACATCCCTTAAGGGGGACAATGAGCAGTTCTTC
clone_size: -; d_call: TRBD1; j_call: TRBJ2-3; v_call: TRBV6-2/TRBV6-3; cdr3_aa: CASRGTAFLSSTDTQYF; cdr3_nt: TGTGCCAGCAGGGGGACAGCCTTCCTCTCTAGCACAGATACGCAGTATTTT
clone_size: -; d_call: -; j_call: TRBJ1-6; v_call: TRBV6-2/TRBV6-3; cdr3_aa: CASQDSFPSPLHF; cdr3_nt: TGTGCCAGTCAGGACAGTTTTCCTTCACCCCTCCACTTT
clone_size: -; d_call: TRBD1; j_call: TRBJ1-1; v_call: TRBV4-1; cdr3_aa: CASSQTGQGVTEAFF; cdr3_nt: TGCGCCAGCAGCCAAACGGGACAGGGGGTCACTGAAGCTTTCTTT
clone_size: once; d_call: TRBD2; j_call: TRBJ2-7; v_call: TRBV7-2; cdr3_aa: CASSPSTSGGSYEQYF; cdr3_nt: TGTGCCAGCAGCCCTTCTACTAGCGGGGGCTCCTACGAGCAGTACTTC
clone_size: few; d_call: TRBD1; j_call: TRBJ1-2; v_call: TRBV6-5; cdr3_aa: CASSYSPPTGAYGYTF; cdr3_nt: TGTGCCAGCAGTTACTCGCCGCCAACAGGGGCCTATGGCTACACCTTC
clone_size: -; d_call: -; j_call: TRBJ1-2; v_call: TRBV7-2; cdr3_aa: CASSPSPGSNGYTF; cdr3_nt: TGTGCCAGCAGCCCAAGCCCGGGATCAAATGGCTACACCTTC
clone_size: -; d_call: -; j_call: TRBJ2-5; v_call: TRBV20-1; cdr3_aa: CSATPTGTAGRRRETQYF; cdr3_nt: TGCAGTGCTACACCGACCGGGACAGCCGGGAGGAGGAGGGAGACCCAGTACTTC
clone_size: -; d_call: -; j_call: TRBJ1-2; v_call: TRBV12-3/TRBV12-4; cdr3_aa: CASTPGEVVVYGYTF; cdr3_nt: TGTGCCAGCACTCCGGGGGAGGTGGTTGTCTATGGCTACACCTTC
clone_size: few; d_call: -; j_call: TRBJ1-2; v_call: TRBV12-3/TRBV12-4; cdr3_aa: CASRGSGRNLWSGYTF; cdr3_nt: TGTGCCAGCAGGGGGAGTGGACGAAATCTATGGAGTGGCTACACCTTC
clone_size: -; d_call: TRBD1; j_call: TRBJ1-5; v_call: TRBV5-6; cdr3_aa: CASSSTGAGNQPQHF; cdr3_nt: TGTGCCAGCAGCTCGACAGGGGCGGGTAATCAGCCCCAGCATTTT
clone_size: -; d_call: TRBD1; j_call: TRBJ1-1; v_call: TRBV20-1; cdr3_aa: CSARDPGQEAFF; cdr3_nt: TGCAGTGCTAGAGATCCGGGACAGGAAGCTTTCTTT
clone_size: -; d_call: -; j_call: TRBJ2-1; v_call: TRBV12-3/TRBV12-4; cdr3_aa: CASRRDIEGGNEQFF; cdr3_nt: TGTGCCAGCAGACGGGACATCGAAGGGGGGAATGAGCAGTTCTTC
clone_size: -; d_call: -; j_call: TRBJ2-3; v_call: TRBV19; cdr3_aa: CASRSDGDPTDTQYF; cdr3_nt: TGTGCCAGTAGATCGGACGGGGATCCCACAGATACGCAGTATTTT
clone_size: -; d_call: -; j_call: TRBJ1-2; v_call: TRBV30; cdr3_aa: CAWSAGGGYTF; cdr3_nt: TGTGCCTGGAGTGCCGGGGGTGGCTACACCTTC
clone_size: few; d_call: -; j_call: TRBJ1-2; v_call: TRBV7-2; cdr3_aa: CASSHALIPGYTF; cdr3_nt: TGTGCCAGCAGCCACGCGTTGATTCCCGGCTACACCTTC
clone_size: -; d_call: -; j_call: TRBJ1-1; v_call: TRBV2; cdr3_aa: CASKGGRNTEAFF; cdr3_nt: TGTGCCTCCAAGGGGGGCCGCAACACTGAAGCTTTCTTT
clone_size: few; d_call: -; j_call: TRBJ2-5; v_call: TRBV11-3; cdr3_aa: CASSLDQETQYF; cdr3_nt: TGTGCCAGCAGCTTAGATCAAGAGACCCAGTACTTC
clone_size: -; d_call: TRBD2; j_call: TRBJ2-5; v_call: TRBV11-2; cdr3_aa: CASRRVGGGVRRETQYF; cdr3_nt: TGTGCCAGCCGACGGGTTGGGGGGGGTGTAAGACGAGAGACCCAGTACTTC
clone_size: -; d_call: TRBD1; j_call: TRBJ1-1; v_call: TRBV4-1; cdr3_aa: CASSQGLRGGTEAFF; cdr3_nt: TGCGCCAGCAGCCAAGGGCTCAGGGGGGGAACTGAAGCTTTCTTT
clone_size: -; d_call: -; j_call: TRBJ2-5; v_call: TRBV11-2; cdr3_aa: CASSLRGGTQETQYF; cdr3_nt: TGTGCCAGCAGCCTTAGGGGGGGGACTCAAGAGACCCAGTACTTC
clone_size: -; d_call: -; j_call: TRBJ2-6; v_call: TRBV7-2; cdr3_aa: CASSLVASGANVLTF; cdr3_nt: TGTGCCAGCAGCTTAGTCGCCTCTGGGGCCAACGTCCTGACTTTC
clone_size: -; d_call: -; j_call: TRBJ2-1; v_call: TRBV24-1; cdr3_aa: CAPREQQGVWSEQFF; cdr3_nt: TGTGCCCCCCGGGAGCAGCAGGGGGTTTGGAGTGAGCAGTTCTTC
clone_size: few; d_call: -; j_call: TRBJ2-3; v_call: TRBV7-2; cdr3_aa: CASSWDLYTDTQYF; cdr3_nt: TGTGCCAGCAGCTGGGACCTTTACACAGATACGCAGTATTTT
clone_size: once; d_call: -; j_call: TRBJ1-2; v_call: TRBV7-9; cdr3_aa: CASSPMAQGTADGYTF; cdr3_nt: TGTGCCAGCAGCCCTATGGCTCAGGGGACGGCGGATGGCTACACCTTC
clone_size: -; d_call: TRBD1; j_call: TRBJ1-2; v_call: TRBV20-1; cdr3_aa: CSARPGTGNYGYTF; cdr3_nt: TGCAGTGCTAGACCCGGGACAGGGAATTATGGCTACACCTTC